The 19 T cell receptor beta chains given below trace back to one sample, sequenced in a study of technical replicates of blood from four donors. Assay: immunoSEQ multiplex PCR; the TCRdb copy retains only in-frame clones and omits some. The data hold 65,000 to 85,000 clones, with 85% to 95% observed a single time. The sequenced material came from T cells isolated from PBMCs. The receptors were gathered from a human donor in good health.

The chain joins TRBV5-4 to TRBJ2-3; 11 positions agree with TRBD2. V trimming: 3 bases; J trimming: 6 bases; junction bases outside the gene matches: 6. The CDR3 is 15 amino acids. Germline V CDR1 and CDR2: SGHNT, YYREEE (reference sequence). Here the CDR3 reads CASSSTSGGPDTQYF. CDR3 DNA sequence: TGTGCCAGCAGCTCCACTAGCGGGGGTCCGGATACGCAGTATTTT.

The chain couples TRBV14 to TRBJ2-2; 10 bases align to TRBD2. The CDR3 consists of 15 residues. The trim removed 6 bases at V and 1 base at J, leaving 2 bases unmatched. Germline V gives CDR1 SGHDN, CDR2 FVKESK. The CDR3 sequence: CASRRTSGNTGELFF. DNA of the CDR3: TGTGCCAGCAGGCGGACTAGCGGGAACACCGGGGAGCTGTTTTTT.

The sample holds one count of this clone. This chain links TRBV7-8 with TRBJ2-7, with 11 bases that match TRBD2. The V segment lost 7 bases and the J segment 2 bases; nucleotides outside the gene matches: 7. This CDR3 is built from 15 residues. Germline CDR1 reads SGHVS; CDR2 reads FQNEAQ. CDR3: CASKLGLAGTYEQYF. The DNA of the CDR3 is TGTGCCAGCAAACTTGGACTAGCGGGTACCTACGAGCAGTACTTC.

The chain recombines TRBV28 with TRBJ1-2, with 9 bases aligning to TRBD1. Germline assignment: CDR1 MDHEN and CDR2 SYDVKM. Losses at the gene ends were 6 bases for V and 6 bases for J; bases not matched to a gene: 17. The CDR3 runs 17 residues. CDR3 sequence (DNA): TGTGCCAGCAGCCGTATCACCCCTTTACAGGGGGCCCATGGCTACACCTTC. This gives the protein CASSRITPLQGAHGYTF.

The rearrangement joins TRBV5-4 to TRBJ2-7; tentative D call: TRBD2 (5 bases). The CDR3 runs 15 residues. The germline V and J ends were trimmed by 1 base and 7 bases, with 18 bases remaining between them. Germline CDR1 SGHNT, CDR2 YYREEE (reference sequence). CDR3 region: CASSLTRAERREQYF. As DNA, the CDR3 is TGTGCCAGCAGCTTGACGCGGGCAGAAAGGAGGGAGCAGTACTTC.

V is TRBV27 and J is TRBJ1-3; D call uncertain. The length of the CDR3 is 13 residues. The germline V gene encodes CDR1 MNHEY and CDR2 SMNVEV (reference sequence). The V end lost 3 bases, the J end lost 2 bases, and 5 bases lay between the germline ends. CDR3 region: CASSFSAGNTIYF. The CDR3 bases are TGTGCCAGCAGTTTCTCGGCTGGAAACACCATATATTTT.

As DNA, the CDR3 is TGTGCCAGCGATGACAGGAACTATGGCTACACCTTC. This sequence encodes CASDDRNYGYTF. The chain carries TRBV11-3 and TRBJ1-2; D is perhaps TRBD1 (6 bases). This CDR3 is built from 12 residues. V lost 8 bases and J lost 2, with 9 bases in between. Germline CDR1 is SGHNT and CDR2 is YENEEA.

The J gene is TRBJ2-3, the V gene TRBV30; TRBD2 agrees at 15 bases. The germline gives CDR1 GTSNPN, CDR2 SVGIG (reference sequence). V shed 2 bases and J 0 bases; nucleotides not matched to a gene: 3. CDR3 length: 17 residues. The CDR3, as DNA: TGTGCCTGGAGTCCGGGACTAGCGGGGGGAAGCACAGATACGCAGTATTTT. Amino acid sequence: CAWSPGLAGGSTDTQYF.

V gene TRBV27 combines with J gene TRBJ2-7; a possible D gene is TRBD2 (5 bases). CDR3 length: 14 residues. Germline CDR1 is MNHEY and CDR2 is SMNVEV (reference sequence). V gave up 2 bases and J gave up 0 bases, with 8 bases separating them. Here the CDR3 DNA reads TGTGCCAGCAGTTTAGGTGGGAGCTCCTACGAGCAGTACTTC. Its translation: CASSLGGSSYEQYF.

The chain combines TRBV7-9 with TRBJ2-1, with 9 bases fitting TRBD2. CDR1 is SEHNR and CDR2 is FQNEAQ in the germline V gene (reference sequence). CDR3 length: 16 residues. The junction had 11 bases not matched to a gene; V was cut back by 3 bases and J by 8 bases. This CDR3 reads CASSFLGGGALDEQFF. The CDR3 nucleotides read TGTGCCAGCAGCTTCCTGGGCGGGGGGGCTCTCGATGAGCAGTTCTTC.

The CDR3 loop is CASSYLGEGEKLFF. CDR3 DNA sequence: TGTGCCAGCAGTTACTTGGGAGAGGGTGAAAAACTGTTTTTT. V and J are TRBV6-5 and TRBJ1-4; D not certain. The CDR3 runs to 14 residues. Trimming stripped 1 base from V and 7 bases from J, with 10 bases between. From germline, CDR1 is MNHEY and CDR2 SVGAGI.

About this clone: The sample carries other DNA sequences with the same CDR3. The chain couples TRBV6-6 to TRBJ1-2, with TRBD1 matching 8 bases. CDR1 and CDR2 from the germline V gene are MNHNY and SVGAGI (reference sequence). Trimming at V came to 6 bases and at J to 8 bases, leaving 2 bases not matched to a gene. The CDR3 contains 11 residues. The CDR3 protein is CASSRGQGYTF. Written as DNA, the CDR3 is TGTGCCAGCAGCAGGGGGCAAGGCTACACCTTC.

V is TRBV4-1 and J is TRBJ2-7; 10 nucleotides align to TRBD1. In germline, CDR1 is MGHRA, CDR2 YSYEKL. V shed 2 bases, J shed 5 bases, and the junction held 6 bases outside the gene matches. The length of the CDR3 is 15 residues. CDR3 protein: CASSQYPGTGDEQYF. In DNA, the CDR3 is TGCGCCAGCAGCCAATACCCCGGGACAGGGGACGAGCAGTACTTC.

The CDR3 loop is CAITAQGGDTEAFF. CDR3 sequence (DNA): TGTGCCATCACGGCGCAGGGAGGGGACACTGAAGCTTTCTTT. The chain joins TRBV10-3 to TRBJ1-1, with a possible D match to TRBD1 (5 bases). Germline V CDR1 and CDR2: ENHRY, SYGVKD. The CDR3 length is 14 residues. Trimming shortened V by 7 bases and J by 3 bases, and 15 bases separated the two germline ends.

This clone has a handful of counts. The chain combines TRBV2 with TRBJ1-1, with D possibly matching TRBD1 (5 bases). The V and J ends lost 6 bases and 4 bases respectively, with 12 bases between them. The CDR3 totals 13 residues. CDR1 and CDR2 (germline): SNHLY, FYNNEI. The CDR3 DNA is TGTGCCAGCAGCCTAGGGGAAAGCACTGAAGCTTTCTTT. Protein product: CASSLGESTEAFF.

This clone occurred a few times. V is TRBV18 and J is TRBJ2-1, with 11 bases aligning to TRBD2. J gave up 8 bases and V 1 base, and 7 bases lay outside the gene matches. In germline, CDR1 is KGHSH, CDR2 LQKENI. The CDR3 extends over 16 amino acids. In nucleotides, the CDR3 is TGTGCCAGCTCACCACAAGATAGCGGGGGGGGTTATGAGCAGTTCTTC. Protein: CASSPQDSGGGYEQFF.

The CDR3 nucleotides read TGTGCCAGCAGCTCCACAGGGTTTGAGCAGTTCTTC. This translates into CASSSTGFEQFF. The gene calls are TRBV7-8 and TRBJ2-1; a weak D match, TRBD1 (6 bases). Per germline, CDR1 SGHVS and CDR2 FQNEAQ. The CDR3 contains 12 residues. With 4 bases removed from V and 9 bases from J, the gap between germline ends came to 10 bases. Full variable domain (rest looked up from reference TRBV7-8 and TRBJ2-1): GAGVSQSPRYKVAKRGQDVALRCDPISGHVSLFWYQQALGQGPEFLTYFQNEAQLDKSGLPSDRFFAERPEGSVSTLKIQRTQQEDSAVYLCASSSTGFEQFFGPGTRLTVL.

The chain uses TRBV6-5 and TRBJ2-7; D perhaps matches TRBD2 (6 bases). From germline, CDR1 is MNHEY and CDR2 SVGAGI. Deletions cut 6 bases from V and 3 bases from J, with 15 bases between. This CDR3 contains 14 residues. CDR3 coding DNA: TGTGCCAGCAGCAGCGGGTTTACCGACTACGAGCAGTACTTC. Residues: CASSSGFTDYEQYF.

The V and J genes are TRBV25-1 and TRBJ2-7; D possibly corresponds to TRBD1 (5 bases). Between the trimmed V and J ends, which lost 5 bases and 2 bases, there was a span of 13 bases. The CDR3 runs to 14 residues. Germline V gene lookup returns CDR1 MGHDK and CDR2 SYGVNS. For the CDR3, the DNA is TGTGCCAGCAGTATCGAGACAGAAACCTACGAGCAGTACTTC. Its translation is CASSIETETYEQYF.